A single sample gave rise to the 10 T cell receptor beta chains below, sequenced in a study of cytotoxic CD8 clonotypes in ibrutinib-treated CLL. Data came from immunoSEQ multiplex PCR; TCRdb stores just in-frame clones and leaves some out. Of 90,000 to 95,000 clones in the sample, approximately 80% were seen once. The specimen was PBMCs, collected after 24 months of ibrutinib treatment. The receptors come from a human donor with chronic lymphocytic leukemia.

This clone was counted a few times. V gene TRBV6-1 combines with J gene TRBJ1-1; 9 bases agree with TRBD1. V lost 10 bases to trimming and J lost 1 base; unmatched junction nucleotides: 4. The CDR3 has 13 amino acids. Germline-derived CDR1 and CDR2 are MNHNS and SASEGT. The CDR3 nucleotides are TGTGCCACCAAACAGGGGGCGAACACTGAAGCTTTCTTT. Protein sequence: CATKQGANTEAFF.

This clone came up a few times. The genes are TRBV5-6 and TRBJ2-7; 7 bases map to TRBD1. The V gene end was trimmed by 0 bases and the J gene end by 7 bases; junction bases not matched to a gene: 10. Germline CDR1 reads SGHDT; CDR2 reads YYEEEE. CDR3 length: 15 residues. This CDR3 is CASSLAGGSREEQYF. The CDR3 DNA follows: TGTGCCAGCAGCTTGGCAGGGGGAAGTCGGGAAGAGCAGTACTTC.

The rearrangement links TRBV30 to TRBJ1-4; D gene unclear. The CDR3 runs to 11 residues. Germline V lookup: CDR1 GTSNPN, CDR2 SVGIG (reference sequence). Trimming took 0 bases from V and 14 from J, leaving 10 bases between them. The CDR3 nucleotides are TGTGCCTGGAGTGTACGGTTTGGGCTGTTTTTT. This gives the protein CAWSVRFGLFF.

CDR3 sequence reads: CASSPLGGSGANVLTF. In nucleotides, the CDR3 is TGTGCCAGCAGCCCCCTCGGGGGCTCTGGGGCCAACGTCCTGACTTTC. The J gene is TRBJ2-6, the V gene TRBV11-2, with D possibly matching TRBD2 (6 bases). The CDR3 sequence is 16 residues long. The germline V and J ends were trimmed by 5 bases and 0 bases, with 11 bases remaining between them. Germline assignment: CDR1 SGHAT and CDR2 FQNNGV. The variable domain in full, with the rest retrieved from reference TRBV11-2 and TRBJ2-6, is EAGVAQSPRYKIIEKRQSVAFWCNPISGHATLYWYQQILGQGPKLLIQFQNNGVVDDSQLPKDRFSAERLKGVDSTLKIQPAKLEDSAVYLCASSPLGGSGANVLTFGAGSRLTVL.

The chain links TRBV19 to TRBJ2-3; no firm D call. Looked up from germline, CDR1 is LNHDA and CDR2 is SQIVND (reference sequence). The V gene lost 4 bases and the J gene lost 6 bases, with 14 bases spanning the gap. This CDR3 has 14 amino acids. DNA for the CDR3: TGTGCCAGTAGTAGCATGGGCTTCCCCGATACGCAGTATTTT. Its protein product is CASSSMGFPDTQYF.

As DNA, the CDR3 is TGTGCCAGCAGTTTGGGGCCGAGGTCGGACACCTTC. Translation: CASSLGPRSDTF. The genes are TRBV2 and TRBJ1-2, with D tentatively TRBD1 (5 bases). The ends were cut back, 5 bases at V and 12 bases at J, with 16 bases in the middle. Germline V gene sequence: CDR1 SNHLY, CDR2 FYNNEI. The CDR3 totals 12 residues.

The genes are TRBV6-1 and TRBJ1-5; TRBD1 matches at 9 bases. Germline V lookup: CDR1 MNHNS, CDR2 SASEGT. The V segment lost 7 bases and the J segment 7 bases; nucleotides outside the gene matches: 8. The CDR3 loop spans 14 amino acids. CDR3 in amino acids: CASTSDRGDQPQHF. CDR3 bases: TGTGCCAGCACCTCCGACAGGGGGGACCAGCCCCAGCATTTT.

The V and J genes are TRBV27 and TRBJ2-2; 7 bases fit TRBD2. Losses at the gene ends were 4 bases for V and 5 bases for J; bases not matched to a gene: 7. This CDR3 contains 15 residues. The V gene's germline CDR1 is MNHEY and CDR2 SMNVEV (reference sequence). CDR3 DNA sequence: TGTGCCAGCAGTTCGCAAACTAGCGAAACCGGGGAGCTGTTTTTT. Amino acids: CASSSQTSETGELFF.

The rearrangement links TRBV5-6 to TRBJ2-7; D ambiguous. The V gene lost 4 bases and the J gene lost 0 bases, with 14 bases spanning the gap. The CDR3 sequence is 15 residues long. Per germline, CDR1 SGHDT and CDR2 YYEEEE. The CDR3 DNA is TGTGCCAGCAGCCCAAGGACCACGAACTCCTACGAGCAGTACTTC. Amino acid sequence: CASSPRTTNSYEQYF.

The chain combines TRBV2 with TRBJ1-6; D not certain. The CDR3 is 13 amino acids. Trimming removed 7 bases at V and 6 bases at J, with 10 bases between. From germline, CDR1 is SNHLY and CDR2 FYNNEI. The DNA of the CDR3 is TGTGCCAGCATGAGGGCAGGTAATTCACCCCTCCACTTT. Protein product: CASMRAGNSPLHF.